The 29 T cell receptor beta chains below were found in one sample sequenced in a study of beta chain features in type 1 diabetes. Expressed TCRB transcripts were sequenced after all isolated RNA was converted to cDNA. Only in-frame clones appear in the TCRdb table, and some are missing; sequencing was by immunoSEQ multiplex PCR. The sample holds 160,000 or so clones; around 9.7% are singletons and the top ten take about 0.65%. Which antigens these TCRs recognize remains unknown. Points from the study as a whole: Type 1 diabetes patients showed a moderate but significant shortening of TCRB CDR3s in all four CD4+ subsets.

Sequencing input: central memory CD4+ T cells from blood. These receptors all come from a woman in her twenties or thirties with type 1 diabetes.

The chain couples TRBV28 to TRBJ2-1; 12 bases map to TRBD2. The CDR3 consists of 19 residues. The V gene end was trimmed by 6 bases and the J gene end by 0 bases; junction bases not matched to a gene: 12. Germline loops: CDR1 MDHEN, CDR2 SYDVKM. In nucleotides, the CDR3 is TGTGCCAGCAGGCCCCCTAGCGGGAGGGCTACTAGCTCCTACAATGAGCAGTTCTTC. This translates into CASRPPSGRATSSYNEQFF. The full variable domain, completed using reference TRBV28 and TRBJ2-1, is DVKVTQSSRYLVKRTGEKVFLECVQDMDHENMFWYRQDPGLGLRLIYFSYDVKMKEKGDIPEGYSVSREKKERFSLILESASTNQTSMYLCASRPPSGRATSSYNEQFFGPGTRLTVL.

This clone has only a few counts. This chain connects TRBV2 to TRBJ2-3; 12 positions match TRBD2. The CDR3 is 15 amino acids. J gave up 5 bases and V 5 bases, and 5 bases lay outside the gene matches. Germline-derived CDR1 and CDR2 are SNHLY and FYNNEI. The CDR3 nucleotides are TGTGCCAGCAGTACGAGACTAGCGGGGGAAGATACGCAGTATTTT. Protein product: CASSTRLAGEDTQYF. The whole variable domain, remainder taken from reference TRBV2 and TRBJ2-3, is EPEVTQTPSHQVTQMGQEVILRCVPISNHLYFYWYRQILGQKVEFLVSFYNNEISEKSEIFDDQFSVERPDGSNFTLKIRSTKLEDSAMYFCASSTRLAGEDTQYFGPGTRLTVL.

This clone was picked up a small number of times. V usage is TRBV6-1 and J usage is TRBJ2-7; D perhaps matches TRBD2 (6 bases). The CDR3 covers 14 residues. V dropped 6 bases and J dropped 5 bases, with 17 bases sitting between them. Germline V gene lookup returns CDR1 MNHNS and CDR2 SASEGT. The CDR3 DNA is TGTGCCAGCAGCCGGACTACCGGGAGCGACGAGCAGTACTTC. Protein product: CASSRTTGSDEQYF.

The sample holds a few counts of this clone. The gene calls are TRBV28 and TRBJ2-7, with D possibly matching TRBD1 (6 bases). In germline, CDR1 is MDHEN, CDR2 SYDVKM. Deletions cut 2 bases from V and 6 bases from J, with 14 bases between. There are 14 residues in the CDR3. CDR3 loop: CASSLTGSHGEQYF. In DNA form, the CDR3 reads TGTGCCAGCAGTTTAACAGGGAGCCACGGCGAGCAGTACTTC.

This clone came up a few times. CDR3 residues: CASSLGTATNYGYTF. The CDR3 DNA reads as TGTGCCAGCAGCTTAGGTACAGCAACTAACTATGGCTACACCTTC. The chain combines TRBV11-1 with TRBJ1-2; no reliable D call. V shed 1 base and J shed 0 bases, with 9 bases lying between them. The length of the CDR3 is 15 residues. Germline V CDR1 and CDR2: SGHAT, FQDESV (reference sequence).

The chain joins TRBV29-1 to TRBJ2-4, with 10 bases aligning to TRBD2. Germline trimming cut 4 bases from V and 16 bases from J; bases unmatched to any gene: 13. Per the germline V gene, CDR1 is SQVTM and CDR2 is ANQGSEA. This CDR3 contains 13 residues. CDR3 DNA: TGCAGCGTTGGGGGTGGGGAGCGGGAGGGTTTCTACTTC. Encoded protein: CSVGGGEREGFYF.

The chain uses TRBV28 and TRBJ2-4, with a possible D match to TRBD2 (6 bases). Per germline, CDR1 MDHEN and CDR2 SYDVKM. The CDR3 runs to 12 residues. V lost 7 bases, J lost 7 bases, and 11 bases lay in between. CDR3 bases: TGTGCCAGCACCGGGGACTCTAACATTCAGTACTTC. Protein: CASTGDSNIQYF.

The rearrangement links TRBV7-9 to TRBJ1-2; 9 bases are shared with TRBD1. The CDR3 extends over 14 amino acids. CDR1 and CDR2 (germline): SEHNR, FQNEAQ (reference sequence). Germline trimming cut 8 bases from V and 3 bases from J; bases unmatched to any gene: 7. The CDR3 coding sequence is TGTGCCAGCGCCAGGACAGGGGCGGACTATGGCTACACCTTC. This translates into CASARTGADYGYTF.

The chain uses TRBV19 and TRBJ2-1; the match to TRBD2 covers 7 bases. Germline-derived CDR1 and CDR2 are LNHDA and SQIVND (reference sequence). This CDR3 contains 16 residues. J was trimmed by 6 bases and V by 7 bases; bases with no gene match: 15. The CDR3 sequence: CASNQGGTQLSNEQFF. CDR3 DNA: TGTGCCAGTAACCAGGGAGGGACCCAATTGAGCAATGAGCAGTTCTTC.

The CDR3 loop is CASSEDRGRTGELFF. The DNA of the CDR3 is TGTGCCAGCAGTGAGGACAGGGGGCGTACCGGGGAGCTGTTTTTT. The rearrangement joins TRBV2 to TRBJ2-2; TRBD1 aligns across 11 bases. The CDR3 length is 15 residues. The V segment lost 3 bases and the J segment 5 bases; nucleotides outside the gene matches: 2. CDR1 and CDR2 from the germline V gene are SNHLY and FYNNEI.

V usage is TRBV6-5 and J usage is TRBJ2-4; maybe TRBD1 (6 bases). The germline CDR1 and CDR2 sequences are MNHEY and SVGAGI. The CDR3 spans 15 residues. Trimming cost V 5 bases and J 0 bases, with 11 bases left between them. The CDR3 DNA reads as TGTGCCAGCAGTGGGCAGGGGTTAGCCAAAAACATTCAGTACTTC. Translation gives CASSGQGLAKNIQYF.

The CDR3 nucleotides read TGTGCCAGCAGACAGACAGGGGGCTATGAGCAGTTCTTC. It codes for CASRQTGGYEQFF. V gene TRBV11-2 combines with J gene TRBJ2-1, with 10 bases lining up with TRBD1. This CDR3 region has 13 residues. Looked up from germline, CDR1 is SGHAT and CDR2 is FQNNGV. With V trimmed by 6 bases and J by 8 bases, 4 bases remained unmatched.

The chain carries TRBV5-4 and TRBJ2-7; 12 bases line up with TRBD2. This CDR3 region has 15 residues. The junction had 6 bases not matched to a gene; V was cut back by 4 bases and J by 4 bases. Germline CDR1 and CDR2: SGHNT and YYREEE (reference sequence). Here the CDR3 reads CASSLAGLAGYEQYF. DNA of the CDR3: TGTGCCAGCAGCCTAGCCGGACTAGCGGGGTACGAGCAGTACTTC.

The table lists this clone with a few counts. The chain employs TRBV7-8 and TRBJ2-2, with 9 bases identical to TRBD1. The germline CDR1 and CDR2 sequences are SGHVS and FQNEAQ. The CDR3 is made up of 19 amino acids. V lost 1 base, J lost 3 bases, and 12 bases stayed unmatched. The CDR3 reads CASSLVSIRDRADTGELFF. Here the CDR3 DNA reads TGTGCCAGCAGCTTAGTTTCCATTCGGGACAGGGCGGACACCGGGGAGCTGTTTTTT.

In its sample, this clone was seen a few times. The CDR3 bases are TGCGCCAGCACCCATGGGAGGTACAATGAGCAGTTCTTC. This sequence encodes CASTHGRYNEQFF. The chain has TRBV4-1 and TRBJ2-1; maybe TRBD2 (6 bases). The CDR3 runs to 13 residues. Germline V CDR1 and CDR2: MGHRA, YSYEKL. V was cut by 7 bases and J by 4 bases, with 11 bases left in between.

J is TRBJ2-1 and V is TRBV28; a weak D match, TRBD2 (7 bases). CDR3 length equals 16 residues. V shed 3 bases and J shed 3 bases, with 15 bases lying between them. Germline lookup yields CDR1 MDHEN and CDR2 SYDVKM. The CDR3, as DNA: TGTGCCAGCAGTTTTATATCGGGGGGCCTCTACAATGAGCAGTTCTTC. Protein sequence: CASSFISGGLYNEQFF.

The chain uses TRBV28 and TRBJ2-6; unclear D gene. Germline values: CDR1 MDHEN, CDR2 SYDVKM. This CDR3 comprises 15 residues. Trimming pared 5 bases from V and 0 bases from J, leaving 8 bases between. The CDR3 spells CASSTLSSGANVLTF. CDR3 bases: TGTGCCAGCAGTACCCTGAGCTCTGGGGCCAACGTCCTGACTTTC.

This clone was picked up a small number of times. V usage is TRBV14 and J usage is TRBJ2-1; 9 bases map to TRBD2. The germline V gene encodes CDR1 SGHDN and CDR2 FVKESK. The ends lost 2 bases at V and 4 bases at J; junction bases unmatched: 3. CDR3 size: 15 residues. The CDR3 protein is CASSQRAGGYNEQFF. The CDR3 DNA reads TGTGCCAGCAGCCAAAGGGCGGGAGGGTACAATGAGCAGTTCTTC.

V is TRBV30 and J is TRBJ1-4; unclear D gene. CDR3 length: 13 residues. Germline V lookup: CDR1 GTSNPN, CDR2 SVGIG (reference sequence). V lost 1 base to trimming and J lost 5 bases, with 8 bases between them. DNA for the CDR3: TGTGCCTGGAGTGAACAGAGAAATGAAAAACTGTTTTTT. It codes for CAWSEQRNEKLFF.

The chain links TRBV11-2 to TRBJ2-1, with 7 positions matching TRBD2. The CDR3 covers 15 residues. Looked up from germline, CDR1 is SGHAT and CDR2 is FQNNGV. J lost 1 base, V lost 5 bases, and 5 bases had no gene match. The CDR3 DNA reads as TGTGCCAGCAGCCCAGAAGCGGGGTCCTACAATGAGCAGTTCTTC. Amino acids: CASSPEAGSYNEQFF. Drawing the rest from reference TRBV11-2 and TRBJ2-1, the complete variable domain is EAGVAQSPRYKIIEKRQSVAFWCNPISGHATLYWYQQILGQGPKLLIQFQNNGVVDDSQLPKDRFSAERLKGVDSTLKIQPAKLEDSAVYLCASSPEAGSYNEQFFGPGTRLTVL.

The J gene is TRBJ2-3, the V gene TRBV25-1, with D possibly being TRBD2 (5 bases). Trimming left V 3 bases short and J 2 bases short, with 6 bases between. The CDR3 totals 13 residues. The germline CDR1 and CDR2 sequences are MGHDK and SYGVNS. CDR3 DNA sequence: TGTGCCAGCAGTGACGGGAACACAGATACGCAGTATTTT. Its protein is CASSDGNTDTQYF.

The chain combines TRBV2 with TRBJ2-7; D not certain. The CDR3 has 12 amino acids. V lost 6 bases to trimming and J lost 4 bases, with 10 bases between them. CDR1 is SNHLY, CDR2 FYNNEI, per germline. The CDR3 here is CASSRQVYEQYF. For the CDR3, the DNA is TGTGCCAGCAGCCGACAAGTATACGAGCAGTACTTC.

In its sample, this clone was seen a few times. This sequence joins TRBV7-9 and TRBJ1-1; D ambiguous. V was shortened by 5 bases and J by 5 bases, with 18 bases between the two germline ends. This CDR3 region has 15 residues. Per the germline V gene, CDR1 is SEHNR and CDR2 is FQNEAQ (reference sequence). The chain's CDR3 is CASSPRVTTGTEAFF. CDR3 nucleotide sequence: TGTGCCAGCAGCCCCCGCGTGACCACCGGGACTGAAGCTTTCTTT.

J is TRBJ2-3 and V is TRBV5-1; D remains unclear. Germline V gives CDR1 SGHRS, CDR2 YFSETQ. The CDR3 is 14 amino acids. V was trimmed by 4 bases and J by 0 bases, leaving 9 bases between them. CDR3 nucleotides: TGCGCCAGCAGCCCGGCACAGAGCACAGATACGCAGTATTTT. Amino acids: CASSPAQSTDTQYF.

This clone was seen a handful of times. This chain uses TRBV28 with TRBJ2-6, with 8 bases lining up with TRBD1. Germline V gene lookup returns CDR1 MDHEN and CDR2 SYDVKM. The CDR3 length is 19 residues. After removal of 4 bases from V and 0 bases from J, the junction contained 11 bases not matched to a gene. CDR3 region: CASSSYQGAISSGANVLTF. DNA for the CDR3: TGTGCCAGCAGTTCCTATCAGGGGGCGATTAGCTCTGGGGCCAACGTCCTGACTTTC.

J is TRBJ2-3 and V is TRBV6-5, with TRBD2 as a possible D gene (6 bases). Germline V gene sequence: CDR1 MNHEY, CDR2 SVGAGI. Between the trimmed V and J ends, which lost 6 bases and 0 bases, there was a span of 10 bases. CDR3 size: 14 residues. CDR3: CASSISGSTDTQYF. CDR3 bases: TGTGCCAGCAGCATTAGCGGTAGCACAGATACGCAGTATTTT.

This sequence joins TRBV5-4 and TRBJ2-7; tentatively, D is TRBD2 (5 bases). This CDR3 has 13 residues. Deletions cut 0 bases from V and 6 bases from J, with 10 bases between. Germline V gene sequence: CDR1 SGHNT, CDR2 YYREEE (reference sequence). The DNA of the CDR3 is TGTGCCAGCAGCTTGGACCCGGCGGGCGAGCAGTACTTC. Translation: CASSLDPAGEQYF. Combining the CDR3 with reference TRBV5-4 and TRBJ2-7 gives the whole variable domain ETGVTQSPTHLIKTRGQQVTLRCSSQSGHNTVSWYQQALGQGPQFIFQYYREEENGRGNFPPRFSGLQFPNYSSELNVNALELDDSALYLCASSLDPAGEQYFGPGTRLTVT.

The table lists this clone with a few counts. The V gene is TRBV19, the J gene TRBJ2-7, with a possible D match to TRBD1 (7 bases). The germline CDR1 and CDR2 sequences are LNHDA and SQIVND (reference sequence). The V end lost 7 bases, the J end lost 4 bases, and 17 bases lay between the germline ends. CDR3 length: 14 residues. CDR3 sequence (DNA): TGTGCCAGTAACCCCAGGGGGGCTCGGTACGAGCAGTACTTC. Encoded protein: CASNPRGARYEQYF.

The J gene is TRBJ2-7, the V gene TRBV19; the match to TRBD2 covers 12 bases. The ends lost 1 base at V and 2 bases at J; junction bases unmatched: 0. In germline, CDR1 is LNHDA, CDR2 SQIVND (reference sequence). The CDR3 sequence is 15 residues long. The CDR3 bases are TGTGCCAGTAGTATAGGGACTAGCGGGACCTACGAGCAGTACTTC. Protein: CASSIGTSGTYEQYF.